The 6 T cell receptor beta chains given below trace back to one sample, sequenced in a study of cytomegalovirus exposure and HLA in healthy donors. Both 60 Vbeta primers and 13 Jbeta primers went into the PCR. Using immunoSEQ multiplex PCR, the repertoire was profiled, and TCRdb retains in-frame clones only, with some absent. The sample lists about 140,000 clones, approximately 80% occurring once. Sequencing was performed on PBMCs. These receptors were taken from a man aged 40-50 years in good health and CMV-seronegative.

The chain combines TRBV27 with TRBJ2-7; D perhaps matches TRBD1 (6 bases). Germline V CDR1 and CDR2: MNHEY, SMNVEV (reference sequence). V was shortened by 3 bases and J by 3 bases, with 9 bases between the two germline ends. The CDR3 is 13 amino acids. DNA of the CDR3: TGTGCCAGCAGTTTCGACAGGAGCTACGAGCAGTACTTC. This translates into CASSFDRSYEQYF.

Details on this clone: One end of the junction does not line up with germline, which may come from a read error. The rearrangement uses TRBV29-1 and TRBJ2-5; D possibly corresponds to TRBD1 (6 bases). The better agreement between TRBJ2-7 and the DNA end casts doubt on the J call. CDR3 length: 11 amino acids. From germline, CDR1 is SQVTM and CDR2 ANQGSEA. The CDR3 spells CGVGQSYEQYF. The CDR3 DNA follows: TGCGGCGTTGGACAGTCCTACGAGCAGTACTTC.

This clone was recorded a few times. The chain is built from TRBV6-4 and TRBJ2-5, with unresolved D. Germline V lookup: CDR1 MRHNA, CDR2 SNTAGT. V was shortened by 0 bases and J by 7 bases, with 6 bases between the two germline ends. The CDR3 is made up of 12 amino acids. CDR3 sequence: CASSDSAGTQYF. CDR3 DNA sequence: TGTGCCAGCAGTGACTCCGCAGGGACCCAGTACTTC.

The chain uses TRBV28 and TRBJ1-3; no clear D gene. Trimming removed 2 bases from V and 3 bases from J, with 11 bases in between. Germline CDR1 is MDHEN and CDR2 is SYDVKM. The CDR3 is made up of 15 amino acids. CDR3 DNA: TGTGCCAGCAGTTTACCGCGTGCCTATGGAAACACCATATATTTT. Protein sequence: CASSLPRAYGNTIYF.

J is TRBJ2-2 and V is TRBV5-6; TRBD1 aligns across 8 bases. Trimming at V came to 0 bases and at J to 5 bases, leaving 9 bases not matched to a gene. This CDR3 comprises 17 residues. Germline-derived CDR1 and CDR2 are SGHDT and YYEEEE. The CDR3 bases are TGTGCCAGCAGCTTGGGAGGACAGGGAGGCAGTACCGGGGAGCTGTTTTTT. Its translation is CASSLGGQGGSTGELFF.

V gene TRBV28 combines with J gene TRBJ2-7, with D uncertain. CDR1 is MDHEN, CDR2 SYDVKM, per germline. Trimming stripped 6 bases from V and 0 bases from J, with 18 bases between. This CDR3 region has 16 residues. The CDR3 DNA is TGTGCCAGCAGCCTCCCAAACCCCGTGAGCTCCTACGAGCAGTACTTC. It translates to CASSLPNPVSSYEQYF.